The rows below give T cell receptor beta chains drawn from one sample of a study of T cell responses to AZD1222 COVID-19 vaccine. The protocol was immunoSEQ multiplex PCR, while the TCRdb copy is restricted to in-frame clones and leaves out a portion. The data hold about 160,000 clones, with roughly nine tenths observed a single time. The sample in question was peripheral blood, obtained on day 0 of MenACWY control vaccination. Receptors were obtained from an adult in good health. CDR3s include the opening cysteine and the closing phenylalanine or tryptophan. D genes are given only for firm matches. Some rows mark clone size as missing; the rest say once, few, many or name a class of expanded clone.

clone size | D gene | J gene | V gene | CDR3 protein | CDR3 DNA
NA | NA | TRBJ1-1 | TRBV5-1 | CASKTRGTEAFF | TGCGCCAGCAAAACGCGGGGCACTGAAGCTTTCTTT
NA | NA | TRBJ1-4 | TRBV19 | CASNLGGSGEKLFF | TGTGCCAGTAACTTGGGTGGCTCGGGTGAAAAACTGTTTTTT
NA | NA | TRBJ2-1 | TRBV30 | CAWSLGRRGEQFF | TGTGCCTGGAGTCTGGGGAGGCGCGGTGAGCAGTTCTTC
NA | TRBD1 | TRBJ1-3 | TRBV18 | CASSPRDRISGNTIYF | TGTGCCAGCTCACCCAGGGACAGAATCTCTGGAAACACCATATATTTT
NA | TRBD1 | TRBJ1-6 | TRBV4-2 | CASSLDRVHSPLHF | TGTGCCAGCAGCCTGGACAGGGTCCATTCACCCCTCCACTTT
NA | NA | TRBJ2-7 | TRBV2 | CASGDPYEQYF | TGTGCCAGCGGGGACCCCTACGAGCAGTACTTC
NA | NA | TRBJ2-1 | TRBV24-1 | CATSGRGPRGNEQFF | TGTGCCACCAGTGGGCGGGGCCCGAGGGGCAATGAGCAGTTCTTC
NA | NA | TRBJ1-4 | TRBV28 | CASSPGTLSEKLFF | TGTGCCAGCAGTCCGGGGACCCTGAGTGAAAAACTGTTTTTT
once | TRBD1 | TRBJ1-2 | TRBV6-5 | CASSLTGGAVNGYTF | TGTGCCAGCAGTTTGACAGGGGGCGCGGTGAATGGCTACACCTTC
NA | NA | TRBJ2-7 | TRBV4-2 | CASSQDLGEQYF | TGTGCCAGCAGCCAAGATTTGGGCGAGCAGTACTTC
NA | NA | TRBJ2-7 | TRBV6-1 | CASSEQVDYEQYF | TGTGCCAGCAGTGAACAGGTAGACTACGAGCAGTACTTC
NA | NA | TRBJ1-2 | TRBV28 | CASSPLERSTIYGYTF | TGTGCCAGCAGTCCTCTTGAGAGATCAACAATCTATGGCTACACCTTC
NA | NA | TRBJ1-2 | TRBV5-6 | CASSPGQVGYTF | TGTGCCAGCAGCCCGGGACAAGTCGGCTACACCTTC
once | NA | TRBJ2-6 | TRBV7-2 | CASSLGGTGANVLTF | TGTGCCAGCAGCTTAGGAGGGACTGGGGCCAACGTCCTGACTTTC
once | NA | TRBJ1-6 | TRBV19 | CASSIREYNSPLHF | TGTGCCAGTAGCATCCGGGAGTATAATTCACCCCTCCACTTT
once | NA | TRBJ1-1 | TRBV6-2/TRBV6-3 | CASSLLGQNTEAFF | TGTGCCAGCAGCCTGCTTGGACAGAACACTGAAGCTTTCTTT